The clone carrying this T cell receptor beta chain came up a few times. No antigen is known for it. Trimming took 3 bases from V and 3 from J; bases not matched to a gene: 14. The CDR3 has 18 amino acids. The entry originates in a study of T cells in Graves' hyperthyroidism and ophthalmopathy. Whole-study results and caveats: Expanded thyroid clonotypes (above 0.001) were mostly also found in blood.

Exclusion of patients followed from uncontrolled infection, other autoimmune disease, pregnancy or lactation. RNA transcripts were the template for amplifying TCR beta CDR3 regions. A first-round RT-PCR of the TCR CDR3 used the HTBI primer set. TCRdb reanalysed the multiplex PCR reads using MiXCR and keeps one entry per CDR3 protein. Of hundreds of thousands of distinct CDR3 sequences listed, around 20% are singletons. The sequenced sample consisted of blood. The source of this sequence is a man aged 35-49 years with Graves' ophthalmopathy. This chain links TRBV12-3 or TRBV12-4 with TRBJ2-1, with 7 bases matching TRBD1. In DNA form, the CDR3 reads TGTGCCAGCAGTTTTTCACAGGGGATTTTCCAAAACTACAATGAGCAGTTCTTC. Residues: CASSFSQGIFQNYNEQFF.